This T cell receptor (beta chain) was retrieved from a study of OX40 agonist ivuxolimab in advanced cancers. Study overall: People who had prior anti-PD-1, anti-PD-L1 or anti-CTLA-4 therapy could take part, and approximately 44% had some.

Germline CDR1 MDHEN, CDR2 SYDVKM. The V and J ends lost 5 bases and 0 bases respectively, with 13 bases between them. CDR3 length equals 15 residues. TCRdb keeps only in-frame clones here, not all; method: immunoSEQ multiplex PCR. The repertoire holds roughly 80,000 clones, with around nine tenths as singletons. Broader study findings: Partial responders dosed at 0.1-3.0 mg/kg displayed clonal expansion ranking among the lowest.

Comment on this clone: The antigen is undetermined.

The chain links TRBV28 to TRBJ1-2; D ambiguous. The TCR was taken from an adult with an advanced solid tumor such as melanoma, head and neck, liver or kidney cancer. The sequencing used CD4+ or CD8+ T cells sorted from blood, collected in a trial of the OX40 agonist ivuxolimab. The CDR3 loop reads CASSATTGANYGYTF. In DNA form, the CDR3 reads TGTGCCAGCAGTGCCACAACGGGAGCTAACTATGGCTACACCTTC.